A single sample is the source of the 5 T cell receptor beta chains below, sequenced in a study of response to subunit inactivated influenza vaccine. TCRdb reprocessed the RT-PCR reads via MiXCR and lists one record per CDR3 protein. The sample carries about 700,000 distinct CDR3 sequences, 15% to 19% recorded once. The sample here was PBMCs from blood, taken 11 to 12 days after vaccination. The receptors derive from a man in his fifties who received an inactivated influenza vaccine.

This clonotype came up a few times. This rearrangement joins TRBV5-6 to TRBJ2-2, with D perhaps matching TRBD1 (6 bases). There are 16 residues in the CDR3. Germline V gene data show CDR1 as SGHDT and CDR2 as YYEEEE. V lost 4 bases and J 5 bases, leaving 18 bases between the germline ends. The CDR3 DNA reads TGTGCCAGCAGCACCTCCGGGACACTCGATACCGGGGAGCTGTTTTTT. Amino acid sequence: CASSTSGTLDTGELFF.

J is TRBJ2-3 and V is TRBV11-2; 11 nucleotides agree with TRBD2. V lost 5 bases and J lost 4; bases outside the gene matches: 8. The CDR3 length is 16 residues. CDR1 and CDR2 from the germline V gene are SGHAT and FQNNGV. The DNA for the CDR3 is TGTGCCAGCAGCATCACTAGCGGGAGTCCCGCAGATACGCAGTATTTT. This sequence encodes CASSITSGSPADTQYF.

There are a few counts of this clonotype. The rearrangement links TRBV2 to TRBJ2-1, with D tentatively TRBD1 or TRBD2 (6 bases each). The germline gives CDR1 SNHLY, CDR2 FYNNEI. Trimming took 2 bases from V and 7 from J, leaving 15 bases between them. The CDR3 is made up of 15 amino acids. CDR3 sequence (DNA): TGTGCCAGCAGTGAAAGGTGGGGGGCCGGGAATGAGCAGTTCTTC. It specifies CASSERWGAGNEQFF. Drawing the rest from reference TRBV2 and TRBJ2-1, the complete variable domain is EPEVTQTPSHQVTQMGQEVILRCVPISNHLYFYWYRQILGQKVEFLVSFYNNEISEKSEIFDDQFSVERPDGSNFTLKIRSTKLEDSAMYFCASSERWGAGNEQFFGPGTRLTVL.

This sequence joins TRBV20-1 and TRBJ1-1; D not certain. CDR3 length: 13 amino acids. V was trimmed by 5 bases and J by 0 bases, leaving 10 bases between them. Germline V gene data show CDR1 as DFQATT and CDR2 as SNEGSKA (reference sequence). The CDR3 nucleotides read TGCAGTGCTCGCGCAGGCATGAACACTGAAGCTTTCTTT. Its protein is CSARAGMNTEAFF.

CDR3 loop: CASSGEDRTETQYF. The CDR3 DNA is TGTGCCAGCAGCGGAGAGGACAGGACGGAGACCCAGTACTTC. The chain carries TRBV7-8 and TRBJ2-5, with 7 positions matching TRBD1. The CDR3 covers 14 residues. The junction had 8 bases not matched to a gene; V was cut back by 5 bases and J by 5 bases. Per the germline V gene, CDR1 is SGHVS and CDR2 is FQNEAQ. The full variable domain, with the rest looked up from reference TRBV7-8 and TRBJ2-5, is GAGVSQSPRYKVAKRGQDVALRCDPISGHVSLFWYQQALGQGPEFLTYFQNEAQLDKSGLPSDRFFAERPEGSVSTLKIQRTQQEDSAVYLCASSGEDRTETQYFGPGTRLLVL.